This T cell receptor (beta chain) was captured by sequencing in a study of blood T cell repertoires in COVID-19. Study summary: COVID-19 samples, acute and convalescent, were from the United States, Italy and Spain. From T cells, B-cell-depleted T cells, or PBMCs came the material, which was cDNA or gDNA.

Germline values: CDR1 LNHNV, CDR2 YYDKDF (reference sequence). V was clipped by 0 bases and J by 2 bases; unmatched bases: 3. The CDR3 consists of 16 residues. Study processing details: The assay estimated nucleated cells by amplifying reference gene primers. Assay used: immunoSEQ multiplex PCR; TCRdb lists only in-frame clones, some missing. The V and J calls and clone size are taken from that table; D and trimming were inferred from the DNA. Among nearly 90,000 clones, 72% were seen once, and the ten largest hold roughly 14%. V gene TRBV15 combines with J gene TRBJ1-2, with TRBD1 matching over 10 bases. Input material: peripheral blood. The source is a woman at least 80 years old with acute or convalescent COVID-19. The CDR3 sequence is CATSREGQGMNYGYTF. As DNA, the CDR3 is TGTGCCACCAGCAGAGAGGGACAGGGGATGAACTATGGCTACACCTTC.